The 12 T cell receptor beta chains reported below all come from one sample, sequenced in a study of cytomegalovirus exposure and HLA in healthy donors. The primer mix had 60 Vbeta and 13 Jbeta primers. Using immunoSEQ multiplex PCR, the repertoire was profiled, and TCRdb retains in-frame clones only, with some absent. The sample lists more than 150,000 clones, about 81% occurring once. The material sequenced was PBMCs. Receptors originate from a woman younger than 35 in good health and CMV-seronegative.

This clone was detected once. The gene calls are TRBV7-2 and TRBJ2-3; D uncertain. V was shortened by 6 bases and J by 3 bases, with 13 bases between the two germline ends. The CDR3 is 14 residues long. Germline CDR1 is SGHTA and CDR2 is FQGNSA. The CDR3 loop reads CASRPAGSTDTQYF. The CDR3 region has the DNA TGTGCCAGCAGACCGGCAGGATCGACAGATACGCAGTATTTT.

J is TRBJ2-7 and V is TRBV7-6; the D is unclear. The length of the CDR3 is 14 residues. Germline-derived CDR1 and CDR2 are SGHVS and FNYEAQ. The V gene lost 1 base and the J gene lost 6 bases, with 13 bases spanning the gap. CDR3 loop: CASSLGPRMFEQYF. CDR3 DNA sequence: TGTGCCAGCAGCTTAGGTCCTAGGATGTTCGAGCAGTACTTC.

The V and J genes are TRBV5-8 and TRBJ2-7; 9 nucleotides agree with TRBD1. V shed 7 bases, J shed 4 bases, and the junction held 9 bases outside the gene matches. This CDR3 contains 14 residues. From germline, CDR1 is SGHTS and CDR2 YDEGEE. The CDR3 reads CASEVGQGFYEQYF. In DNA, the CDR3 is TGTGCCAGCGAAGTAGGACAGGGGTTTTACGAGCAGTACTTC.

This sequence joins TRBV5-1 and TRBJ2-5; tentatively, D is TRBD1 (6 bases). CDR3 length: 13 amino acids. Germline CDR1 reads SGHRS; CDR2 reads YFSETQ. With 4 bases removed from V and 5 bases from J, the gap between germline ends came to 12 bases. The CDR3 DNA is TGCGCCAGCAGCGGGGCAGGGGTCGAGACCCAGTACTTC. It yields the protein CASSGAGVETQYF.

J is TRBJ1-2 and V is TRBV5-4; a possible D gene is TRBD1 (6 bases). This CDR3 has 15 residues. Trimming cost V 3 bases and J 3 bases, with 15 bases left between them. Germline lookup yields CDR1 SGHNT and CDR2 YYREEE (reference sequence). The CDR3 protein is CASSSAAGADYGYTF. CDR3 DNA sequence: TGTGCCAGCAGCTCCGCAGCAGGGGCAGACTATGGCTACACCTTC.

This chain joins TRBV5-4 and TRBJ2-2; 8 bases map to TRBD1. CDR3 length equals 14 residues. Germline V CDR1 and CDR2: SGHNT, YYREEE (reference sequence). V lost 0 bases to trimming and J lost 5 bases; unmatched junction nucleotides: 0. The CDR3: CASSLDRGTGELFF. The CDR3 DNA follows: TGTGCCAGCAGCTTGGACAGGGGGACCGGGGAGCTGTTTTTT.

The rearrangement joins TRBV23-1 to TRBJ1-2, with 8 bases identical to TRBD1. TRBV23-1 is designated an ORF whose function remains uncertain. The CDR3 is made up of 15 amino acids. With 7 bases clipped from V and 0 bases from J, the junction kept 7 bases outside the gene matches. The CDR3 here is CASNPTGATNYGYTF. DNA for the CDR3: TGCGCCAGCAACCCGACAGGGGCTACTAACTATGGCTACACCTTC.

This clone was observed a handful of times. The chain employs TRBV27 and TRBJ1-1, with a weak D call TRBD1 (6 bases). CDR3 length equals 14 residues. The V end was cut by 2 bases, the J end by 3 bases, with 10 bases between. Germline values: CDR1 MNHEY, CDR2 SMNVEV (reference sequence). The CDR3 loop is CASSLVQGYTEAFF. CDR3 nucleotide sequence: TGTGCCAGCAGTTTAGTACAGGGATACACTGAAGCTTTCTTT.

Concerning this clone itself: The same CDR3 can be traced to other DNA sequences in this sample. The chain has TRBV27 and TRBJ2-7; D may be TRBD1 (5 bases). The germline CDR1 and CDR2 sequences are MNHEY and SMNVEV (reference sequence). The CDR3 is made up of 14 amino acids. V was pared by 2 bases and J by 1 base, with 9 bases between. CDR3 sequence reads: CASSLGQGSYEQYF. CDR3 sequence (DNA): TGTGCCAGCAGTTTAGGCCAGGGTTCCTACGAGCAGTACTTC.

The CDR3 protein is CAIAPGGQTEAFF. CDR3 in DNA: TGTGCCATCGCTCCAGGGGGGCAGACTGAAGCTTTCTTT. The chain combines TRBV10-3 with TRBJ1-1; 7 nucleotides match TRBD1. The CDR3 is 13 amino acids. The germline gives CDR1 ENHRY, CDR2 SYGVKD. J lost 5 bases, V lost 8 bases, and 8 bases had no gene match.

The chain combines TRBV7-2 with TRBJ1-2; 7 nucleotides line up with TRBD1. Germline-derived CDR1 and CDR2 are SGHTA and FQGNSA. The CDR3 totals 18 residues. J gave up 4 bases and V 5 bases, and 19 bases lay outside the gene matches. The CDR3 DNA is TGTGCCAGCAGCCCAGTCATGGGATTGACAGGGCTAGTCTATGGCTACACCTTC. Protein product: CASSPVMGLTGLVYGYTF.

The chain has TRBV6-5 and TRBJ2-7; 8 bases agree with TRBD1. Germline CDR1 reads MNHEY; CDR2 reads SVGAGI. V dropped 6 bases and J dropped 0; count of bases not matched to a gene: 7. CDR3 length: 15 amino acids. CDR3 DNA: TGTGCCAGCAGCCTCGGACAGGGACTCTCCTACGAGCAGTACTTC. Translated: CASSLGQGLSYEQYF.